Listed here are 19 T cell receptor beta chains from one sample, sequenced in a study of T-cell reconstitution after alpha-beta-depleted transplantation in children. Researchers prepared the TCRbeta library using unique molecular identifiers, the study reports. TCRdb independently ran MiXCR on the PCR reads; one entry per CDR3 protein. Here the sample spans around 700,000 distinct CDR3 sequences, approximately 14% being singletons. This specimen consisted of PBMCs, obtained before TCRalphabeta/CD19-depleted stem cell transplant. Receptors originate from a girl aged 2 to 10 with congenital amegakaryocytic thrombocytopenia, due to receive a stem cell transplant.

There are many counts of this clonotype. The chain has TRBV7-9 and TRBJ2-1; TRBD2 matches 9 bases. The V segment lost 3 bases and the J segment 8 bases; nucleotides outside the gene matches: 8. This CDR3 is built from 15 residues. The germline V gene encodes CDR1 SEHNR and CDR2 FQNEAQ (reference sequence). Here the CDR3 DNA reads TGTGCCAGCAGCTTCCGGCTAGCGGGATCATATGAGCAGTTCTTC. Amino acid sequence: CASSFRLAGSYEQFF.

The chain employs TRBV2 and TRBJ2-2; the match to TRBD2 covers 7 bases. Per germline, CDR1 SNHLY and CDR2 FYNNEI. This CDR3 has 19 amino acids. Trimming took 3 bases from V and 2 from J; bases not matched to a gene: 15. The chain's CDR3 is CASSDRAGAPLRNTGELFF. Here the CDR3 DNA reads TGTGCCAGCAGTGATCGGGCGGGAGCTCCTTTACGCAACACCGGGGAGCTGTTTTTT.

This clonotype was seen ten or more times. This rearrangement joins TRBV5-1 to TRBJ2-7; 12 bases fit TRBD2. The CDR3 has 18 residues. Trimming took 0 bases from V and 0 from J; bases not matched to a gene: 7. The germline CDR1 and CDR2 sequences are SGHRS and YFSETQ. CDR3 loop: CASSLGGTSGLSSYEQYF. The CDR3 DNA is TGCGCCAGCAGCTTGGGGGGGACTAGCGGGCTAAGCTCCTACGAGCAGTACTTC.

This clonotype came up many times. This chain's CDR3 is CASSLARTGAYEQYF. The CDR3 nucleotides are TGTGCCAGCAGTTTAGCGAGGACAGGAGCCTACGAGCAGTACTTC. The chain couples TRBV28 to TRBJ2-7, with TRBD1 identical over 7 bases. The CDR3 contains 15 residues. The junction had 6 bases not matched to a gene; V was cut back by 2 bases and J by 2 bases. Germline V gene sequence: CDR1 MDHEN, CDR2 SYDVKM.

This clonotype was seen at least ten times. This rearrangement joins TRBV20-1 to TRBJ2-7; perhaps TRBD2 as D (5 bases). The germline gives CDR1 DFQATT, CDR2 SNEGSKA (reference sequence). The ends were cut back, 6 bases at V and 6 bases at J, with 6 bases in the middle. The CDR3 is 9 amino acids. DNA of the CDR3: TGCAGTGCCGGGGTCGAGCAGTACTTC. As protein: CSAGVEQYF.

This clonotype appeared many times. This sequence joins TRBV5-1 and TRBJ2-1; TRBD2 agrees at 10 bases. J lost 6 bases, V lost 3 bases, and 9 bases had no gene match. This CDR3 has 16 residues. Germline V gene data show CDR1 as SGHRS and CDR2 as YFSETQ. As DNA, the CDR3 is TGCGCCAGCAGCTGGGCCGGGACTAGCGTTCTCAATGAGCAGTTCTTC. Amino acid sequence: CASSWAGTSVLNEQFF. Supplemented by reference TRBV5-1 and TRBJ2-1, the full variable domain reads KAGVTQTPRYLIKTRGQQVTLSCSPISGHRSVSWYQQTPGQGLQFLFEYFSETQRNKGNFPGRFSGRQFSNSRSEMNVSTLELGDSALYLCASSWAGTSVLNEQFFGPGTRLTVL.

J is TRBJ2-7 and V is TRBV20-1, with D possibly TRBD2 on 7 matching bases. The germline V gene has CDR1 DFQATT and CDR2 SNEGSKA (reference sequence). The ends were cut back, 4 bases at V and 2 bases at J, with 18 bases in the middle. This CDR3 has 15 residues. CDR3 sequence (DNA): TGCAGTGCTACCCACGCGGGGGCGGGGACCTACGAGCAGTACTTC. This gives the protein CSATHAGAGTYEQYF.

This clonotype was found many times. The DNA of the CDR3 is TGCGCCAGCAGCTCGGAGGGGGCGCGAGGAAACACCATATATTTT. Its translation: CASSSEGARGNTIYF. V gene TRBV5-1 combines with J gene TRBJ1-3; TRBD1 aligns across 7 bases. The CDR3 loop spans 15 amino acids. Germline CDR1 is SGHRS and CDR2 is YFSETQ. V trimming: 3 bases; J trimming: 4 bases; junction bases outside the gene matches: 7.

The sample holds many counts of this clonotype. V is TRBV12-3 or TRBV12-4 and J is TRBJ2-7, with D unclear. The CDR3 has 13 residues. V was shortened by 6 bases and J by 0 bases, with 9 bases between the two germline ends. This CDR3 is CASSSLHSYEQYF. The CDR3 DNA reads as TGTGCCAGCAGCTCCCTACACTCCTACGAGCAGTACTTC.

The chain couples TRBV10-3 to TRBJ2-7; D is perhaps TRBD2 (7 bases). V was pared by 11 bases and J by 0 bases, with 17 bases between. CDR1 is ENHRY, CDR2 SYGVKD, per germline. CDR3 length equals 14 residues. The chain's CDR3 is CALRSGGISYEQYF. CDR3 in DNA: TGTGCCCTCCGGTCGGGGGGCATCTCCTACGAGCAGTACTTC.

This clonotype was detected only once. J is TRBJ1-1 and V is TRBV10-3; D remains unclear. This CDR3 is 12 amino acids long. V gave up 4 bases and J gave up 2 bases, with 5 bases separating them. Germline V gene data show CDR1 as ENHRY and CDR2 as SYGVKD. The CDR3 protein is CAISVTNTEAFF. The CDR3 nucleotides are TGTGCCATCAGTGTCACAAACACTGAAGCTTTCTTT.

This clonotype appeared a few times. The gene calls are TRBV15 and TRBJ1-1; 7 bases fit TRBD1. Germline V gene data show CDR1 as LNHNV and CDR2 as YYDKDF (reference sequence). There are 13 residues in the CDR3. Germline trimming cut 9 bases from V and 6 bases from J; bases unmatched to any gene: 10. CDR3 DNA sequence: TGTGCCACAAACAGAGGGGGCGTCGCTGAAGCTTTCTTT. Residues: CATNRGGVAEAFF.

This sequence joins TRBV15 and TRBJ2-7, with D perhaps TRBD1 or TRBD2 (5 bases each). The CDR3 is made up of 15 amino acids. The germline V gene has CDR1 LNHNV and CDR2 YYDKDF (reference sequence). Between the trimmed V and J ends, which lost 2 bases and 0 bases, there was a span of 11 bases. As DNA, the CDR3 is TGTGCCACCAGCAGATCGGGGCTTCTCTCCTACGAGCAGTACTTC. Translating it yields CATSRSGLLSYEQYF.

CDR3 sequence reads: CASSLRGRTDTQYF. CDR3 DNA sequence: TGTGCCAGCAGTTTACGAGGGAGGACAGATACGCAGTATTTT. V and J are TRBV12-3 or TRBV12-4 and TRBJ2-3, with D perhaps TRBD2 (6 bases). The V gene lost 2 bases and the J gene lost 3 bases, with 9 bases spanning the gap. There are 14 residues in the CDR3.

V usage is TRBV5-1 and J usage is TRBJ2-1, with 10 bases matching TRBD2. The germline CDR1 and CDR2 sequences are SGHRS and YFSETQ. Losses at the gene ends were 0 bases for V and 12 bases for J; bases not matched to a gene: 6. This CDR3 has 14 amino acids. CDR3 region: CASSLASGRVRQFF. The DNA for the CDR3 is TGCGCCAGCAGCTTGGCCAGCGGGAGGGTCCGGCAGTTCTTC.

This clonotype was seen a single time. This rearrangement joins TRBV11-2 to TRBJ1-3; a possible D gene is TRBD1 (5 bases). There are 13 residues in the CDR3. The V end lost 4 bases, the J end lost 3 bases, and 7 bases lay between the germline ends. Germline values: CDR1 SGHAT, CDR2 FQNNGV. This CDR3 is CASSSGGGNTIYF. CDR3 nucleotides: TGTGCCAGCAGCTCCGGGGGTGGAAACACCATATATTTT.

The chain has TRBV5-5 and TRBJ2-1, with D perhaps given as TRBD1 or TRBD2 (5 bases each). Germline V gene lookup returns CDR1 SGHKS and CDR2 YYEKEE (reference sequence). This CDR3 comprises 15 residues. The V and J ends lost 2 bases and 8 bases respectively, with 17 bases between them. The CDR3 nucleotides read TGTGCCAGCAGCTTATTAGGGACCTGGGTCCATGAGCAGTTCTTC. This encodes CASSLLGTWVHEQFF.

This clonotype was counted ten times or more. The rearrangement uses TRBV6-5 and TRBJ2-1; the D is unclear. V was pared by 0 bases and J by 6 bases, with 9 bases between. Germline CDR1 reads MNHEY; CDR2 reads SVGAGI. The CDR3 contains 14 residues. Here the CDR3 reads CASSYSLRGNEQFF. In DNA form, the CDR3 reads TGTGCCAGCAGTTACTCTCTTCGCGGCAATGAGCAGTTCTTC.

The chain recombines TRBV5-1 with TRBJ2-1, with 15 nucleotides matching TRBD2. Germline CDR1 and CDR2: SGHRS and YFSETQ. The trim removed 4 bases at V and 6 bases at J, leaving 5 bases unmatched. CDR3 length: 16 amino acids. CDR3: CASSVPGLAGGNEQFF. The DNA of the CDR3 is TGCGCCAGCAGCGTACCGGGACTAGCGGGAGGCAATGAGCAGTTCTTC. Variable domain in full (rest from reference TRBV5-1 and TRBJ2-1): KAGVTQTPRYLIKTRGQQVTLSCSPISGHRSVSWYQQTPGQGLQFLFEYFSETQRNKGNFPGRFSGRQFSNSRSEMNVSTLELGDSALYLCASSVPGLAGGNEQFFGPGTRLTVL.